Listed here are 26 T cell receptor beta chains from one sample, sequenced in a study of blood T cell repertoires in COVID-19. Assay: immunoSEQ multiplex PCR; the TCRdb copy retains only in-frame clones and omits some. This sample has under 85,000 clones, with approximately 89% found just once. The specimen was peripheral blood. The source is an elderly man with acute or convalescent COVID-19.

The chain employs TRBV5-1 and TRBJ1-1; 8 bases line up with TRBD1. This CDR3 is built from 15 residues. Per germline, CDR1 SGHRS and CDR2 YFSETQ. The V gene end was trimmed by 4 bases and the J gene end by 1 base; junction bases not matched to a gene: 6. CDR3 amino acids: CASSVTGESNTEAFF. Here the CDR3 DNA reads TGCGCCAGCAGCGTGACAGGGGAGTCGAACACTGAAGCTTTCTTT.

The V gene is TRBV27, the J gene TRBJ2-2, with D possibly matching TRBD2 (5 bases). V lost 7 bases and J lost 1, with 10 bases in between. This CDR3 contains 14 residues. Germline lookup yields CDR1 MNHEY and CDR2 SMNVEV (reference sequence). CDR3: CASIKSGNTGELFF. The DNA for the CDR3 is TGTGCCAGCATAAAGAGCGGGAACACCGGGGAGCTGTTTTTT.

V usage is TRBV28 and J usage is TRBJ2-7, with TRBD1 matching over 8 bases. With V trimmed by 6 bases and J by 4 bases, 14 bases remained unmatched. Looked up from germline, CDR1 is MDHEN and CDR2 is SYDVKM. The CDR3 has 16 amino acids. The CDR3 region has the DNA TGTGCCAGCAGCTCTCTACTGACAGGGGTGCTTTACGAGCAGTACTTC. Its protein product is CASSSLLTGVLYEQYF.

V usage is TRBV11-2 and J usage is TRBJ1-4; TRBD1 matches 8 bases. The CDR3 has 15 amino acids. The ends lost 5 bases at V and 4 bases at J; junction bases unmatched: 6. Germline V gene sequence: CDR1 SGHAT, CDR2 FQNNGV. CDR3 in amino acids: CASSRGQGLNEKLFF. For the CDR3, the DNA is TGTGCCAGCAGCCGCGGACAGGGTCTTAATGAAAAACTGTTTTTT.

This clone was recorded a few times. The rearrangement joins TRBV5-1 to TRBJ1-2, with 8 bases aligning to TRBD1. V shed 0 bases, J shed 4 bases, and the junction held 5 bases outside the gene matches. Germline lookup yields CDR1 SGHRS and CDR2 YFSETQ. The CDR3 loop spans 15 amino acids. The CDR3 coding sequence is TGCGCCAGCAGCTTGGCGGCAGGGGGCACCTATGGCTACACCTTC. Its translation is CASSLAAGGTYGYTF.

The CDR3 here is CASSLLTGTGLITEAFF. CDR3 nucleotide sequence: TGTGCCAGCAGCCTCCTCACCGGGACAGGGCTTATCACTGAAGCTTTCTTT. J is TRBJ1-1 and V is TRBV9; 9 bases are a match to TRBD1. This CDR3 is 17 amino acids long. J gave up 4 bases and V 4 bases, and 14 bases lay outside the gene matches. Germline V gene lookup returns CDR1 SGDLS and CDR2 YYNGEE.

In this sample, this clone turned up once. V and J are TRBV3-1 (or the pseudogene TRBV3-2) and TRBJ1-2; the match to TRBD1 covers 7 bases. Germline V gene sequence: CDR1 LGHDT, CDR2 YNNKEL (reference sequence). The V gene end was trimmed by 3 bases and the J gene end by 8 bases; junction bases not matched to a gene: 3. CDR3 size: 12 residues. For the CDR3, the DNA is TGTGCCAGCAGCCAGACAGGGTTGGGCTACACCTTC. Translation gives CASSQTGLGYTF.

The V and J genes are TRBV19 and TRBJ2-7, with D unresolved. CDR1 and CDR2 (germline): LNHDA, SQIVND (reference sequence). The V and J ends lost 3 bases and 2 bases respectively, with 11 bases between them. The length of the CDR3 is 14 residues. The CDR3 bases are TGTGCCAGTAGTATTCCACACAGAGCCTACGAGCAGTACTTC. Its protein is CASSIPHRAYEQYF.

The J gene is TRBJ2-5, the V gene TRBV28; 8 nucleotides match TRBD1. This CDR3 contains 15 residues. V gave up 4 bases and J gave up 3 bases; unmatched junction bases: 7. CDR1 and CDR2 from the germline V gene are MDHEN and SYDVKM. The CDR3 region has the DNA TGTGCCAGCAGTTGGACAGGGCTGATGAAAGAGACCCAGTACTTC. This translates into CASSWTGLMKETQYF.

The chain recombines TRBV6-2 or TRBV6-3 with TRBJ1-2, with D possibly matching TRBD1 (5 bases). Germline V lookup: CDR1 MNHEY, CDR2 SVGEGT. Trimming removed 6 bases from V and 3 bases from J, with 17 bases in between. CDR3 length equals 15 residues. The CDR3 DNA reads TGTGCCAGCAGCTATACGCAGGGTATACACTATGGCTACACCTTC. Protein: CASSYTQGIHYGYTF.

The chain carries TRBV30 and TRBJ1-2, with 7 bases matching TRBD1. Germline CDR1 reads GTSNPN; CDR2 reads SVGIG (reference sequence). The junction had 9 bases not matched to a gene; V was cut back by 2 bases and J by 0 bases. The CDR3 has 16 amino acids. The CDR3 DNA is TGTGCCTGGAGTTCTCGGACAGGACCTACTAACTATGGCTACACCTTC. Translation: CAWSSRTGPTNYGYTF. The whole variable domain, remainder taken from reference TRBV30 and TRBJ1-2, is SQTIHQWPATLVQPVGSPLSLECTVEGTSNPNLYWYRQAAGRGLQLLFYSVGIGQISSEVPQNLSASRPQDRQFILSSKKLLLSDSGFYLCAWSSRTGPTNYGYTFGSGTRLTVV.

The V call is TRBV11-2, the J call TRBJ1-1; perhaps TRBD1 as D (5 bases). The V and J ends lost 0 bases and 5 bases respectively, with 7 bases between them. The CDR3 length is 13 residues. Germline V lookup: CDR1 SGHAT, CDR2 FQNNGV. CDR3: CASSLDGGTEAFF. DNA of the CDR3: TGTGCCAGCAGCTTAGACGGGGGTACTGAAGCTTTCTTT.

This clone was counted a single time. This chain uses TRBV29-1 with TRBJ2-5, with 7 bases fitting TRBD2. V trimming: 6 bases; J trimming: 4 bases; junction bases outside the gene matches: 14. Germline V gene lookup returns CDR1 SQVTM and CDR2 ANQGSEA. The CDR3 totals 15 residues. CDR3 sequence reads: CSVGTPSGIPETQYF. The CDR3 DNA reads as TGCAGCGTGGGTACCCCTAGCGGTATACCAGAGACCCAGTACTTC.

Here the CDR3 reads CASSSLYTEAFF. The CDR3 DNA reads as TGTGCCAGCAGCTCCCTTTACACTGAAGCTTTCTTT. This chain links TRBV7-9 with TRBJ1-1; D unresolved. V was cut by 4 bases and J by 3 bases, with 6 bases left in between. CDR3 size: 12 residues. Germline values: CDR1 SEHNR, CDR2 FQNEAQ (reference sequence).

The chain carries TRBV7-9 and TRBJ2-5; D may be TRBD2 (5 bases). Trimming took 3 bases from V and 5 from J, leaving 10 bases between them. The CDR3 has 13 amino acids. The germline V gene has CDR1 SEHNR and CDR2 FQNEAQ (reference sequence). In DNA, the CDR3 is TGTGCCAGCAGCTTGAGGGCTGGGGAGACCCAGTACTTC. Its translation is CASSLRAGETQYF. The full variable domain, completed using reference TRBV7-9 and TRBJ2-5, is DTGVSQNPRHKITKRGQNVTFRCDPISEHNRLYWYRQTLGQGPEFLTYFQNEAQLEKSRLLSDRFSAERPKGSFSTLEIQRTEQGDSAMYLCASSLRAGETQYFGPGTRLLVL.

The CDR3 reads CASSSGLIDGNTIYF. The CDR3 coding sequence is TGTGCCAGCAGTTCAGGACTCATAGATGGAAACACCATATATTTT. The chain employs TRBV28 and TRBJ1-3; D unresolved. Trimming pared 4 bases from V and 3 bases from J, leaving 13 bases between. The CDR3 is 15 amino acids. The germline gives CDR1 MDHEN, CDR2 SYDVKM.

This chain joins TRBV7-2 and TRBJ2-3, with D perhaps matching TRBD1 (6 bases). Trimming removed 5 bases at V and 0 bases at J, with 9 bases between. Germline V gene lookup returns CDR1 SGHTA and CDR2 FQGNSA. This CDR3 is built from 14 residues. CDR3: CASSADSSTDTQYF. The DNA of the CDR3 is TGTGCCAGCAGCGCGGACAGCAGCACAGATACGCAGTATTTT. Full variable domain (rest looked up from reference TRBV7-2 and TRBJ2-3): GAGVSQSPSNKVTEKGKDVELRCDPISGHTALYWYRQSLGQGLEFLIYFQGNSAPDKSGLPSDRFSAERTGGSVSTLTIQRTQQEDSAVYLCASSADSSTDTQYFGPGTRLTVL.

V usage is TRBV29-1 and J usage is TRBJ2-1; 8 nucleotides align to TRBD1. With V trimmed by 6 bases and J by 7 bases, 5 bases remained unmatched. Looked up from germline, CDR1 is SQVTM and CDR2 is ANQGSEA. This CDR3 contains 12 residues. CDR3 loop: CSVHRDRNEQFF. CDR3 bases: TGCAGCGTCCACCGGGACAGGAATGAGCAGTTCTTC.

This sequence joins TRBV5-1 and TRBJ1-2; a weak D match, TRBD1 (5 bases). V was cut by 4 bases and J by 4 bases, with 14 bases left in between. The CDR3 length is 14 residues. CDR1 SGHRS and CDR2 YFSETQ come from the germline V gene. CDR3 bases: TGCGCCAGCAGCGATATAGACAGTCTCTATGGCTACACCTTC. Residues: CASSDIDSLYGYTF. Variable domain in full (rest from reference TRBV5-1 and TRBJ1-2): KAGVTQTPRYLIKTRGQQVTLSCSPISGHRSVSWYQQTPGQGLQFLFEYFSETQRNKGNFPGRFSGRQFSNSRSEMNVSTLELGDSALYLCASSDIDSLYGYTFGSGTRLTVV.

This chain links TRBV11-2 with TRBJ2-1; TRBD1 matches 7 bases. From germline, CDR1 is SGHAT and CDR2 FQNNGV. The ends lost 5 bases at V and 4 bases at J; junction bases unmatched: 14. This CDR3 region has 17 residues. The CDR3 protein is CASSATVNRGLYNEQFF. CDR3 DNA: TGTGCCAGCAGCGCAACGGTCAACAGGGGCCTGTACAATGAGCAGTTCTTC. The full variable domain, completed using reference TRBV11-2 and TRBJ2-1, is EAGVAQSPRYKIIEKRQSVAFWCNPISGHATLYWYQQILGQGPKLLIQFQNNGVVDDSQLPKDRFSAERLKGVDSTLKIQPAKLEDSAVYLCASSATVNRGLYNEQFFGPGTRLTVL.

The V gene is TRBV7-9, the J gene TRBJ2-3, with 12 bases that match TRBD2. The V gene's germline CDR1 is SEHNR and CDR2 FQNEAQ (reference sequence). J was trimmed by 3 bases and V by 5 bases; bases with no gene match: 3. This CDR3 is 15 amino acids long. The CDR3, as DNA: TGTGCCAGCAGCGTACTAGCGGGGGGTACAGATACGCAGTATTTT. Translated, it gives CASSVLAGGTDTQYF. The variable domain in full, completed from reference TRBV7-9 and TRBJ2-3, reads DTGVSQNPRHKITKRGQNVTFRCDPISEHNRLYWYRQTLGQGPEFLTYFQNEAQLEKSRLLSDRFSAERPKGSFSTLEIQRTEQGDSAMYLCASSVLAGGTDTQYFGPGTRLTVL.

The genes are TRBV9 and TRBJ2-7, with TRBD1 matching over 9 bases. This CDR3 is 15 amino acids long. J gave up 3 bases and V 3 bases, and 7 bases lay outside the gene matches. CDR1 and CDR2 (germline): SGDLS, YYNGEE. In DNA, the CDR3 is TGTGCCAGCAGCGGGGAGGACAGGGGTTACTACGAGCAGTACTTC. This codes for CASSGEDRGYYEQYF.

CDR3 region: CASSPGLGDTQYF. The CDR3 coding sequence is TGCGCCAGCAGCCCAGGGTTGGGAGATACGCAGTATTTT. The V and J genes are TRBV4-3 and TRBJ2-3, with D tentatively TRBD1 (5 bases). V was shortened by 4 bases and J by 5 bases, with 10 bases between the two germline ends. The CDR3 length is 13 residues. The V gene's germline CDR1 is LGHNA and CDR2 YSLEER.

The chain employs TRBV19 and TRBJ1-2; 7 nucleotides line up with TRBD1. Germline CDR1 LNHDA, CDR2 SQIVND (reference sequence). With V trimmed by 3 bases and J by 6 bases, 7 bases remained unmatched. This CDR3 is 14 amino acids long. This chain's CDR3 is CASSIRVTGNGYTF. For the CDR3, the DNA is TGTGCCAGTAGTATTAGGGTGACAGGGAATGGCTACACCTTC. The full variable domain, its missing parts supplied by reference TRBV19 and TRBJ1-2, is DGGITQSPKYLFRKEGQNVTLSCEQNLNHDAMYWYRQDPGQGLRLIYYSQIVNDFQKGDIAEGYSVSREKKESFPLTVTSAQKNPTAFYLCASSIRVTGNGYTFGSGTRLTVV.

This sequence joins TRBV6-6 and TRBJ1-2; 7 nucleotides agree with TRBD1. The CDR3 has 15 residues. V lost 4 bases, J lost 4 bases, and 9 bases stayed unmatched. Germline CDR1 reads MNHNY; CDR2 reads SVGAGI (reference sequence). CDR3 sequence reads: CASSFLDRESYGYTF. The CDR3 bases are TGTGCCAGCAGTTTCTTAGACAGGGAGAGCTATGGCTACACCTTC.

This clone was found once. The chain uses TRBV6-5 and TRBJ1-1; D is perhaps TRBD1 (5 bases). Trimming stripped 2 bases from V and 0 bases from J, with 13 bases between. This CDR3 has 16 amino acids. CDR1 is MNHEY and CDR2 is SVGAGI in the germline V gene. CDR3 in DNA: TGTGCCAGCAGTTACATCCGCACAGGTTTGAACACTGAAGCTTTCTTT. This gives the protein CASSYIRTGLNTEAFF.